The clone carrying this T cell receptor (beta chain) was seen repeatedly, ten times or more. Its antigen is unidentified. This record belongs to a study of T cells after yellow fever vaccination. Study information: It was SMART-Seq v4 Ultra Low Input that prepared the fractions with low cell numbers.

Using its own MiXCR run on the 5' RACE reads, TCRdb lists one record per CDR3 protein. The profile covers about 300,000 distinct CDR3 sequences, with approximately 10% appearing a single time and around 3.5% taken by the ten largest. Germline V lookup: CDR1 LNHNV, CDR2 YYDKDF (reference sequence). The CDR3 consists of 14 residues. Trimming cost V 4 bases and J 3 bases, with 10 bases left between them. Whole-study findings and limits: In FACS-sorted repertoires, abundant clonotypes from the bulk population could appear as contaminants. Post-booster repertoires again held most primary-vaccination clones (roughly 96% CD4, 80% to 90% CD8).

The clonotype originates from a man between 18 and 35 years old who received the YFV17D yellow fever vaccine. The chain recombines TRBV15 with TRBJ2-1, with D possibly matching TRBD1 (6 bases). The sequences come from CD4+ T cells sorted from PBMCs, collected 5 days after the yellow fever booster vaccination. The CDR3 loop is CATSKGEFYNEQFF. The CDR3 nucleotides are TGTGCCACCAGCAAGGGGGAGTTCTACAATGAGCAGTTCTTC.